Presented here are 18 T cell receptor beta chains from one specimen sequenced in a study of cytomegalovirus exposure and HLA in healthy donors. Primers for the PCR totalled 60 Vbeta and 13 Jbeta. Clones were read by immunoSEQ multiplex PCR, and TCRdb kept only the in-frame ones, dropping some. The data contain a few hundred thousand clones, 70% to 85% of them seen just once; the ten biggest clones take up more than 0.45%. The specimen was PBMCs. These receptors were taken from a woman aged 40 to 49 in good health and CMV-seronegative.

This chain's CDR3 is CASSAGQGAYEQYF. CDR3 DNA sequence: TGCGCCAGCAGCGCCGGACAGGGGGCCTACGAGCAGTACTTC. V is TRBV5-1 and J is TRBJ2-7; 10 bases match TRBD1. V dropped 4 bases and J dropped 2; count of bases not matched to a gene: 3. The CDR3 runs 14 residues. CDR1 is SGHRS, CDR2 YFSETQ, per germline.

Only one count was recorded for this clone. The chain couples TRBV4-2 to TRBJ1-2; 7 bases line up with TRBD1. CDR1 LGHNA and CDR2 YNFKEQ come from the germline V gene. This CDR3 contains 15 residues. The ends lost 3 bases at V and 3 bases at J; junction bases unmatched: 7. The CDR3 DNA follows: TGTGCCAGCAGCCAGGATTCCGGACAGGACTATGGCTACACCTTC. Translated, it gives CASSQDSGQDYGYTF.

V gene TRBV5-6 combines with J gene TRBJ2-7; 8 bases are a match to TRBD1. Unmatched junction bases numbered 13, after V lost 1 base and J lost 7 bases. The germline CDR1 and CDR2 sequences are SGHDT and YYEEEE. This CDR3 has 16 residues. Here the CDR3 DNA reads TGTGCCAGCAGCTTGAGTTGGGGACAGGTCCAGGGGGAGCAGTACTTC. Residues: CASSLSWGQVQGEQYF.

In this sample, this clone turned up once. The chain links TRBV18 to TRBJ1-1; 8 bases map to TRBD1. The ends lost 3 bases at V and 2 bases at J; junction bases unmatched: 2. CDR1 KGHSH and CDR2 LQKENI come from the germline V gene. The CDR3 covers 14 residues. The CDR3 reads CASSPQGANTEAFF. The CDR3 DNA reads as TGTGCCAGCTCACCTCAGGGGGCTAACACTGAAGCTTTCTTT.

The chain joins TRBV9 to TRBJ2-4, with D possibly TRBD2 on 6 matching bases. CDR1 SGDLS and CDR2 YYNGEE come from the germline V gene. The CDR3 has 15 residues. Trimming removed 2 bases from V and 11 bases from J, with 20 bases in between. CDR3 DNA sequence: TGTGCCAGCAGCGTTGACGTGCGGGACGCGGCGGTTCAGTACTTC. Protein product: CASSVDVRDAAVQYF.

About this clone itself: At one end the junction does not follow the germline gene, possibly because of a read error. This chain uses TRBV7-9 with TRBJ1-1, with a possible D match to TRBD1 (6 bases). CDR3 length: 12 amino acids. CDR1 is SEHNR, CDR2 FQNEAQ, per germline (reference sequence). CDR3 in DNA: TGTTCCAGCAGCTTGGGACAACATAAAGCTTTCTTT. It yields the protein CSSSLGQHKAFF.

V is TRBV7-9 and J is TRBJ2-7; D not certain. The CDR3 is 13 amino acids. Germline V CDR1 and CDR2: SEHNR, FQNEAQ (reference sequence). V was trimmed by 3 bases and J by 0 bases, leaving 6 bases between them. The CDR3 nucleotides read TGTGCCAGCAGCTTGGGCGACTCCTACGAGCAGTACTTC. Translating it yields CASSLGDSYEQYF.

The V call is TRBV15, the J call TRBJ2-2; 8 bases are a match to TRBD1. The CDR3 contains 17 residues. Germline V gene lookup returns CDR1 LNHNV and CDR2 YYDKDF (reference sequence). The ends lost 1 base at V and 4 bases at J; junction bases unmatched: 8. The CDR3 region is CATSRGGTGAPTGELFF. As DNA, the CDR3 is TGTGCCACCAGCAGAGGAGGGACAGGCGCCCCCACCGGGGAGCTGTTTTTT. The whole variable domain, filled in from reference TRBV15 and TRBJ2-2, reads DAMVIQNPRYQVTQFGKPVTLSCSQTLNHNVMYWYQQKSSQAPKLLFHYYDKDFNNEADTPDNFQSRRPNTSFCFLDIRSPGLGDTAMYLCATSRGGTGAPTGELFFGEGSRLTVL.

In this sample, this clone turned up once. The V call is TRBV9, the J call TRBJ2-3; D uncertain. Germline V gives CDR1 SGDLS, CDR2 YYNGEE. The germline V and J ends were trimmed by 0 bases and 7 bases, with 6 bases remaining between them. The CDR3 is 12 amino acids. The DNA for the CDR3 is TGTGCCAGCAGCGTAGTCGGTAATACGCAGTATTTT. It specifies CASSVVGNTQYF.

The chain combines TRBV4-3 with TRBJ2-1; 8 nucleotides match TRBD1. The V and J ends lost 3 bases and 1 base, in that order; junction bases with no gene match: 5. CDR3 size: 16 residues. CDR1 LGHNA and CDR2 YSLEER come from the germline V gene. The CDR3 coding sequence is TGCGCCAGCAGCCAGATCCGGGACAGGTCCTACAATGAGCAGTTCTTC. This gives the protein CASSQIRDRSYNEQFF.

CDR3 DNA sequence: TGTGCCAGCTCACCACCGGGGACGGGGGAGGTCACTGAAGCTTTCTTT. It specifies CASSPPGTGEVTEAFF. The V gene is TRBV18, the J gene TRBJ1-1; the D gene is possibly TRBD1 (5 bases). Germline V lookup: CDR1 KGHSH, CDR2 LQKENI. V lost 0 bases to trimming and J lost 4 bases, with 15 bases between them. The CDR3 runs to 16 residues.

This rearrangement joins TRBV7-6 to TRBJ2-5; weak D call: TRBD2 (6 bases). With 5 bases removed from V and 2 bases from J, the gap between germline ends came to 12 bases. The germline CDR1 and CDR2 sequences are SGHVS and FNYEAQ. The CDR3 contains 14 residues. CDR3 sequence reads: CASSRAGGQETQYF. CDR3 in DNA: TGTGCCAGCAGCCGGGCTGGGGGGCAAGAGACCCAGTACTTC.

This clone was detected only once. V usage is TRBV19 and J usage is TRBJ2-7; 11 nucleotides align to TRBD1. The V gene end was trimmed by 5 bases and the J gene end by 6 bases; junction bases not matched to a gene: 3. CDR3 length: 13 amino acids. Germline values: CDR1 LNHDA, CDR2 SQIVND (reference sequence). CDR3 region: CASSPGQGAEQYF. The CDR3 DNA follows: TGTGCCAGTAGTCCCGGACAGGGGGCCGAGCAGTACTTC.

The rearrangement links TRBV6-1 to TRBJ1-6; the match to TRBD1 covers 8 bases. Germline values: CDR1 MNHNS, CDR2 SASEGT. This CDR3 is 15 amino acids long. Trimming at V came to 6 bases and at J to 9 bases, leaving 10 bases not matched to a gene. In nucleotides, the CDR3 is TGTGCCAGCAGGGGTAAAACAGGGGGGGGTTCACCCCTCCACTTT. Residues: CASRGKTGGGSPLHF.

V gene TRBV14 combines with J gene TRBJ1-6; TRBD1 is a possible D gene (5 bases). The CDR3 spans 17 residues. Germline V gene data show CDR1 as SGHDN and CDR2 as FVKESK. V gave up 0 bases and J gave up 6 bases, with 15 bases separating them. The CDR3 DNA reads TGTGCCAGCAGCCAAGAGGGAAGACAGAAGACTAATTCACCCCTCCACTTT. Protein: CASSQEGRQKTNSPLHF.

V usage is TRBV27 and J usage is TRBJ1-5, with D unresolved. The V gene lost 5 bases and the J gene lost 2 bases, with 10 bases spanning the gap. This CDR3 has 14 residues. Germline V gene data show CDR1 as MNHEY and CDR2 as SMNVEV (reference sequence). This CDR3 is CASSTVSGNQPQHF. In DNA form, the CDR3 reads TGTGCCAGCAGTACTGTTTCGGGCAATCAGCCCCAGCATTTT.

The V and J genes are TRBV25-1 and TRBJ2-5; maybe TRBD1 (6 bases). The CDR3 is made up of 15 amino acids. V was clipped by 1 base and J by 4 bases, with 13 bases between them. CDR1 is MGHDK, CDR2 SYGVNS, per germline. CDR3 in amino acids: CASSELPGAGETQYF. The CDR3, as DNA: TGTGCCAGCAGTGAATTGCCAGGGGCGGGAGAGACCCAGTACTTC.

V is TRBV6-1 and J is TRBJ1-1; unclear D gene. This CDR3 spans 15 amino acids. Trimming removed 5 bases at V and 0 bases at J, with 13 bases between. CDR1 and CDR2 (germline): MNHNS, SASEGT. This chain's CDR3 is CASSRRRALNTEAFF. The CDR3, as DNA: TGTGCCAGCAGTAGAAGGAGGGCCCTGAACACTGAAGCTTTCTTT.